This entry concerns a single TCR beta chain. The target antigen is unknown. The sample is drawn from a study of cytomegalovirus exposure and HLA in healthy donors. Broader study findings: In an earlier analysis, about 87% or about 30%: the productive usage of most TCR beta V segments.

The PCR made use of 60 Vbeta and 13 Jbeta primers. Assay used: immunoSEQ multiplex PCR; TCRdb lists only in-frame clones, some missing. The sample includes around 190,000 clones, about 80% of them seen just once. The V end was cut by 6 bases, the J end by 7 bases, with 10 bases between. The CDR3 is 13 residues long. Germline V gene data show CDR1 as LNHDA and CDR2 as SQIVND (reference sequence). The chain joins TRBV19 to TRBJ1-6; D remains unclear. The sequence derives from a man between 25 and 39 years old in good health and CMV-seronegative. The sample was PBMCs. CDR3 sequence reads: CASRVGLNSPLHF. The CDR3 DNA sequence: TGTGCCAGTAGGGTCGGACTCAATTCACCCCTCCACTTT.